One and the same sample provided the 7 T cell receptor beta chains below, sequenced in a study of post-analysis software for immune sequencing data. Each TCR beta cDNA library carried unique molecular identifiers. One entry per CDR3 protein results from TCRdb running MiXCR on the PCR reads. This table has fewer than 850,000 distinct CDR3 sequences, 25% to 30% appearing once. The study, taken as a whole, reports: TRBV5-6, TRBV5-1 and TRBV20-1 belonged to a set of roughly five TRBV segments that were more frequent in patients than controls.

The antigens these receptors bind are not known. Sequencing was performed on blood. These receptors all come from a girl aged 5 to 17 with multiple sclerosis.

This clonotype occurred a few times. This chain uses TRBV29-1 with TRBJ1-2; TRBD1 might be the D (6 bases). This CDR3 spans 14 amino acids. Germline V gene lookup returns CDR1 SQVTM and CDR2 ANQGSEA. V lost 2 bases and J 8 bases, leaving 18 bases between the germline ends. CDR3 loop: CSVELLPQGRGYTF. The CDR3 bases are TGCAGCGTTGAACTACTGCCTCAGGGGCGAGGCTACACCTTC.

This chain links TRBV20-1 with TRBJ2-7; a possible D gene is TRBD2 (7 bases). The assigned J gene may be wrong: the sequence end matches TRBJ2-5 better. The germline CDR1 and CDR2 sequences are DFQATT and SNEGSKA (reference sequence). The CDR3 runs 15 residues. DNA of the CDR3: TGCAGTGCCCCAAAGGGGGGAGGGGATAAAGGGACCCAGTACTTC. Amino acids: CSAPKGGGDKGTQYF.

The chain links TRBV11-2 to TRBJ2-6; 10 nucleotides align to TRBD1. The junction had 7 bases not matched to a gene; V was cut back by 4 bases and J by 4 bases. The CDR3 is 17 residues long. CDR1 is SGHAT, CDR2 FQNNGV, per germline. The CDR3 here is CASSYGTGVLGANVLTF. CDR3 bases: TGTGCCAGCAGCTACGGGACAGGGGTCTTAGGGGCCAACGTCCTGACTTTC. The full variable domain, rest sourced from reference TRBV11-2 and TRBJ2-6, is EAGVAQSPRYKIIEKRQSVAFWCNPISGHATLYWYQQILGQGPKLLIQFQNNGVVDDSQLPKDRFSAERLKGVDSTLKIQPAKLEDSAVYLCASSYGTGVLGANVLTFGAGSRLTVL.

The chain combines TRBV20-1 with TRBJ2-7; D possibly uses TRBD1 or TRBD2 (5 bases each). The CDR3 sequence is 14 residues long. Trimming stripped 2 bases from V and 6 bases from J, with 17 bases between. Germline V gene lookup returns CDR1 DFQATT and CDR2 SNEGSKA (reference sequence). CDR3 DNA sequence: TGCAGTGCTAGACGTCCGGGGCAGGCAGGCGAGCAGTACTTC. This gives the protein CSARRPGQAGEQYF.

This clonotype was detected ten times or more. The chain uses TRBV5-1 and TRBJ2-7, with 8 bases that match TRBD1. The CDR3 is 14 residues long. Germline assignment: CDR1 SGHRS and CDR2 YFSETQ. Unmatched junction bases numbered 6, after V lost 2 bases and J lost 5 bases. The CDR3 is CASSFNRGNDEQYF. CDR3 nucleotides: TGCGCCAGCAGCTTCAACAGGGGGAATGACGAGCAGTACTTC.

J is TRBJ2-1 and V is TRBV6-2 or TRBV6-3; 11 nucleotides line up with TRBD1. The CDR3 loop spans 16 amino acids. Trimming at V came to 6 bases and at J to 7 bases, leaving 11 bases not matched to a gene. The germline V gene encodes CDR1 MNHEY and CDR2 SVGEGT. The CDR3 bases are TGTGCCAGCAGCGACTTAGGGACAGGGGGACGTAATGAGCAGTTCTTC. It specifies CASSDLGTGGRNEQFF.

This clonotype was seen ten or more times. The V gene is TRBV12-3 or TRBV12-4, the J gene TRBJ2-1; D gene unclear. The V gene lost 5 bases and the J gene lost 7 bases, with 9 bases spanning the gap. The CDR3 is made up of 12 amino acids. CDR3: CASSIGWNEQFF. In DNA form, the CDR3 reads TGTGCCAGCAGTATTGGTTGGAATGAGCAGTTCTTC.